This TCR beta chain was sequenced in a study of cytomegalovirus exposure and HLA in healthy donors. There are 14 residues in the CDR3. Germline V lookup: CDR1 SGHTA, CDR2 FQGNSA. V lost 2 bases and J 3 bases, leaving 10 bases between the germline ends. Vbeta (60) and Jbeta (13) primers were used in the PCR. Profiling relied on immunoSEQ multiplex PCR, and the TCRdb table lists in-frame clones only, not all of them. The sample holds about 140,000 clones, over 70% seen once. The sequence derives from a male donor in good health and CMV-seronegative. The rearrangement links TRBV7-2 to TRBJ1-2; TRBD1 is a possible D gene (5 bases). Sequencing input: PBMCs. The CDR3 DNA reads TGTGCCAGCAGCTTAAGGCGGGGGGACTATGGCTACACCTTC. Its translation is CASSLRRGDYGYTF.